The following is a T cell receptor beta chain sequence with its context. Trimming at V came to 6 bases and at J to 4 bases, leaving 5 bases not matched to a gene. CDR3 length: 13 residues. This specimen belongs to a study of blood T cell repertoires in COVID-19. Researchers sorted participants into cohorts using their self-reported clinical history. The table came from immunoSEQ multiplex PCR; TCRdb's copy has only in-frame clones and leaves some out. In the table there are about 300,000 clones, 70% to 90% of which are singletons. The specimen sequenced was PBMCs or T cells enriched from blood (not recorded which). The origin of this receptor is a man under 40 who had recovered from COVID-19. This chain connects TRBV12-3 or TRBV12-4 to TRBJ1-2, with TRBD1 matching over 7 bases. The CDR3 region is CASRSTGVYGYTF. DNA of the CDR3: TGTGCCAGCAGGTCCACAGGGGTCTATGGCTACACCTTC.